This TCR beta chain was sequenced in a study of response to subunit inactivated influenza vaccine. TCRdb re-analysed the RT-PCR reads in MiXCR, keeping a single row per CDR3 protein. The sample has hundreds of thousands of distinct CDR3 sequences; 10% to 15% are singletons. Germline V gene data show CDR1 as LGHNA and CDR2 as YSLEER. The CDR3 has 18 residues. J lost 4 bases, V lost 4 bases, and 15 bases had no gene match. Study results and caveats: The authors offered the suggestion that each seasonal influenza vaccination recruits few new T cells.

Worth noting for this clonotype: Its antigen is unidentified.

The chain links TRBV4-3 to TRBJ2-1, with 8 bases aligning to TRBD1. This receptor was obtained from a man aged 45-60 years who received an inactivated influenza vaccine. The specimen was PBMCs from blood, collected about 40 days after vaccination. CDR3: CASSPGQGQLSGYNEQFF. The CDR3 DNA follows: TGCGCCAGCAGCCCCGGACAGGGCCAACTCTCTGGATACAATGAGCAGTTCTTC.